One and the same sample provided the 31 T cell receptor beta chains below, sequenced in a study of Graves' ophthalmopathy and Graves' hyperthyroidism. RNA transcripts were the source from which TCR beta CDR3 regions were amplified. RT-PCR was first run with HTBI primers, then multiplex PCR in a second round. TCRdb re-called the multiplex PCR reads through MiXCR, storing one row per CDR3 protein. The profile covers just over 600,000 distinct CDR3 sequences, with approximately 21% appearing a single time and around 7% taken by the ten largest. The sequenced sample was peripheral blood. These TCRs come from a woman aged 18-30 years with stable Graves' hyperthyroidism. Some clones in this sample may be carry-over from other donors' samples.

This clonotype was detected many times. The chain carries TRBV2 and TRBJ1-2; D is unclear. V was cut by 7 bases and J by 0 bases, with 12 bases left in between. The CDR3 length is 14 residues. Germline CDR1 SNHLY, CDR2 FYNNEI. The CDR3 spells CASKAGTSNYGYTF. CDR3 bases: TGTGCCAGCAAAGCGGGCACATCTAACTATGGCTACACCTTC.

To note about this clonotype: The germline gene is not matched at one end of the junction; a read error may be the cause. The DNA of the CDR3 is TGTGCCACCAGTGATAGCCGACCGGGACTAGCGAGGGGGACCCGGTACTTC. This sequence encodes CATSDSRPGLARGTRYF. This chain links TRBV24-1 with TRBJ2-5; 10 bases fit TRBD2. The germline gives CDR1 KGHDR, CDR2 SFDVKD. The CDR3 is 17 residues long.

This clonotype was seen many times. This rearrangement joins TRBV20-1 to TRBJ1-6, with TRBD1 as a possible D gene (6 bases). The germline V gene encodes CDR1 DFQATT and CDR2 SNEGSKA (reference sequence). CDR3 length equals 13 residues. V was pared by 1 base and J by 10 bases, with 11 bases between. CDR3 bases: TGCAGTGCTAGAGGGGGGCTAGGATCACCCCTCCACTTT. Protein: CSARGGLGSPLHF.

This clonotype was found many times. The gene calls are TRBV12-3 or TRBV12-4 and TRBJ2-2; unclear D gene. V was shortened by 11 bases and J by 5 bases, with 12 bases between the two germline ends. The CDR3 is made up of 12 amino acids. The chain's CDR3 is CAGFSSTGELFF. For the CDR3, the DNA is TGTGCCGGATTCTCCTCGACCGGGGAGCTGTTTTTT.

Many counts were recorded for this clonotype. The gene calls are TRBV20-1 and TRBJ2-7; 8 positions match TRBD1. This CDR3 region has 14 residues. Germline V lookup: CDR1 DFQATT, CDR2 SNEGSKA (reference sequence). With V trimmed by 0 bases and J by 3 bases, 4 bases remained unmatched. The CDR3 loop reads CSARDRGRGYEQYF. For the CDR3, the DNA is TGCAGTGCTAGAGACAGGGGGCGAGGCTACGAGCAGTACTTC.

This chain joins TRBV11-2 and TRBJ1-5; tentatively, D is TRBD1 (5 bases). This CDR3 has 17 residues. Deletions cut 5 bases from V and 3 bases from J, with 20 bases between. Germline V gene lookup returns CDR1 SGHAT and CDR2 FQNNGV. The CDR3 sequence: CASSPPLRQRSNQPQHF. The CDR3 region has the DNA TGTGCCAGCAGCCCACCGTTGAGACAGCGATCCAATCAGCCCCAGCATTTT.

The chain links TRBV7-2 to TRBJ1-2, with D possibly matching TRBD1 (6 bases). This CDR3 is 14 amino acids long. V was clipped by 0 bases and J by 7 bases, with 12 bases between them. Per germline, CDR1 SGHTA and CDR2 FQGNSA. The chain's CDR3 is CASSLARTAGGYTF. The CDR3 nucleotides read TGTGCCAGCAGCTTAGCGAGGACAGCTGGTGGCTACACCTTC.

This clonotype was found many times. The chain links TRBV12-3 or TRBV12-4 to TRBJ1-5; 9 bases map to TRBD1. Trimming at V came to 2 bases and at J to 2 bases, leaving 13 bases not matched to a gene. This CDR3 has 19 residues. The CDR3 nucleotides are TGTGCCAGCAGTTTATTGGGACAGGGTGACCCTAGTGGCAATCAGCCCCAGCATTTT. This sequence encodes CASSLLGQGDPSGNQPQHF.

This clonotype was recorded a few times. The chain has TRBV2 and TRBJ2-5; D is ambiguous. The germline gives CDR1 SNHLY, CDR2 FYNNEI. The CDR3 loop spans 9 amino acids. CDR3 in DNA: TGTACTATCCAAGAGACCCAGTACTTC. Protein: CTIQETQYF.

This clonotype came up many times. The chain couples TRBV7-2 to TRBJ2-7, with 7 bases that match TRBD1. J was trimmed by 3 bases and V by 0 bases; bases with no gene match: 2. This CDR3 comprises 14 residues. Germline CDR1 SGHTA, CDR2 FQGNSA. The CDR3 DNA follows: TGTGCCAGCAGCTTAGCCAGGGACAGCTACGAGCAGTACTTC. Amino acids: CASSLARDSYEQYF.

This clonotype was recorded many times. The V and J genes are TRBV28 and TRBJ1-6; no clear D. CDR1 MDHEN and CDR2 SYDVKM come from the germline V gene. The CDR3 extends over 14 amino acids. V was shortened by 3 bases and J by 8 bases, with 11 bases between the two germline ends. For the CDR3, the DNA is TGTGCCAGCAGTTTGGCAGGCTTACATTCACCCCTCCACTTT. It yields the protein CASSLAGLHSPLHF.

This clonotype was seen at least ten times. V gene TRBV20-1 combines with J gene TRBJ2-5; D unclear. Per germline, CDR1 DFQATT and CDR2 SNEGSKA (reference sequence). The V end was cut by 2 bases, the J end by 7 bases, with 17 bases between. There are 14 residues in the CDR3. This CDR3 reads CSARHGPTKGTQYF. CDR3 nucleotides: TGCAGTGCTAGACACGGCCCCACCAAGGGGACCCAGTACTTC.

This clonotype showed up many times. In DNA, the CDR3 is TGTGCCAGCAGGGATGAGGGTCTGCCCCTCCACTTT. It is translated as CASRDEGLPLHF. The chain joins TRBV2 to TRBJ1-6; D is undetermined. The V and J ends lost 6 bases and 13 bases respectively, with 13 bases between them. CDR3 size: 12 residues. CDR1 and CDR2 from the germline V gene are SNHLY and FYNNEI.

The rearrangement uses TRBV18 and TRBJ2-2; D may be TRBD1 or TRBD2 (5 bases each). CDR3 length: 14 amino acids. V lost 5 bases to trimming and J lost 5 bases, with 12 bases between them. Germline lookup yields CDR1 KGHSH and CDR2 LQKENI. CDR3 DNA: TGTGCCAGCTCAGGGGGACGGAGTACCGGGGAGCTGTTTTTT. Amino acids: CASSGGRSTGELFF. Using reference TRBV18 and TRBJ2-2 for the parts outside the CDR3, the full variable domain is NAGVMQNPRHLVRRRGQEARLRCSPMKGHSHVYWYRQLPEEGLKFMVYLQKENIIDESGMPKERFSAEFPKEGPSILRIQQVVRGDSAAYFCASSGGRSTGELFFGEGSRLTVL.

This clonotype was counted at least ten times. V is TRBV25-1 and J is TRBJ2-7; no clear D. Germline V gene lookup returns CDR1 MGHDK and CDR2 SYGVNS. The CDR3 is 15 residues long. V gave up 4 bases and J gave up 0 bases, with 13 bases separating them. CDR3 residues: CASSAPGGTSYEQYF. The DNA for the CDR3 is TGTGCCAGCAGTGCCCCGGGTGGCACCTCCTACGAGCAGTACTTC.

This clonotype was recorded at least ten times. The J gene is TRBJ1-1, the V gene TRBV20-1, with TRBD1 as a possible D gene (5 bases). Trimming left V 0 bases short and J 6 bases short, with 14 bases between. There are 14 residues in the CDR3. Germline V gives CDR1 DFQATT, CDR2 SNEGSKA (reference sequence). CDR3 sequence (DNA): TGCAGTGCTAGAGATACCGGGGGGTGGGCTGAAGCTTTCTTT. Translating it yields CSARDTGGWAEAFF.

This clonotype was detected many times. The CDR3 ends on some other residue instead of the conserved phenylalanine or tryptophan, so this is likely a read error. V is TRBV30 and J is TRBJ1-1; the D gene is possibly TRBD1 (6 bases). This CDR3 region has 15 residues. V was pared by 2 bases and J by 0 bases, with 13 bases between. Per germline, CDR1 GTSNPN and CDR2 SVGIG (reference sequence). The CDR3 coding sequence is TGTGCCTGGAGTCCCTTTGACAGGATGAACACTGAAGCTTTCCTT. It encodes CAWSPFDRMNTEAFL.

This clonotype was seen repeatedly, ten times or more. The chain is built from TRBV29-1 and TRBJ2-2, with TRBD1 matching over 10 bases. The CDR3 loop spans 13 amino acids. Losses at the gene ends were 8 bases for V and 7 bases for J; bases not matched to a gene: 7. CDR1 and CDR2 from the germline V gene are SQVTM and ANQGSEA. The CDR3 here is CSPWDRGGGELFF. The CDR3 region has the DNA TGCAGCCCTTGGGACAGGGGAGGCGGGGAGCTGTTTTTT.

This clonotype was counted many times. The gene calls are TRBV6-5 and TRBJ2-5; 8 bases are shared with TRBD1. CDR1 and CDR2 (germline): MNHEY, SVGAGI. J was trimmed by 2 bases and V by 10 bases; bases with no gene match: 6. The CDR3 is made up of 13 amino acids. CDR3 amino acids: CATTGQAQETQYF. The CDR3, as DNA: TGTGCCACCACGGGACAGGCGCAAGAGACCCAGTACTTC.

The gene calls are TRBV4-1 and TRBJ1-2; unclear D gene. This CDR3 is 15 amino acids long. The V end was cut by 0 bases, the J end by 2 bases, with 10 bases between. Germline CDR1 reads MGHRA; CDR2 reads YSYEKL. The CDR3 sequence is CASSQDRSRNYGYTF. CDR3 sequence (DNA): TGCGCCAGCAGCCAAGATAGGAGCAGGAACTATGGCTACACCTTC.

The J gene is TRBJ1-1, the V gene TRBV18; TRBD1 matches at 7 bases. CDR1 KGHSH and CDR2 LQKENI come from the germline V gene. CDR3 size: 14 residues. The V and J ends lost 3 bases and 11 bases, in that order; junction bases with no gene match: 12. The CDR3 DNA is TGTGCCAGCTCACCGTCCCGACAGGGTTTCAATGCTTTCTTT. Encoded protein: CASSPSRQGFNAFF. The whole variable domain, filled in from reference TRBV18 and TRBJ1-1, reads NAGVMQNPRHLVRRRGQEARLRCSPMKGHSHVYWYRQLPEEGLKFMVYLQKENIIDESGMPKERFSAEFPKEGPSILRIQQVVRGDSAAYFCASSPSRQGFNAFFGQGTRLTVV.

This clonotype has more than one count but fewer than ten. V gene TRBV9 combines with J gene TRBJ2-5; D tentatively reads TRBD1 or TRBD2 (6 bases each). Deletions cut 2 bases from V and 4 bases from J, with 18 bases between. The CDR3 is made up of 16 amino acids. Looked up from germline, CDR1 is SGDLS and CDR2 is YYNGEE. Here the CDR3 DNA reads TGTGCCAGCAGCGTTCACCGATTGGGGGGCTTAGAGACCCAGTACTTC. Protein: CASSVHRLGGLETQYF.

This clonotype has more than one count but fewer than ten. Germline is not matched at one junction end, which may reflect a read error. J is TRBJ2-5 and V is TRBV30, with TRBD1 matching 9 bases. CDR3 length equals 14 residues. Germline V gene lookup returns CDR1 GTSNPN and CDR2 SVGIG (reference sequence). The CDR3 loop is CAWATGGAQEAQYF. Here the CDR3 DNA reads TGTGCCTGGGCGACAGGGGGGGCTCAAGAGGCCCAGTACTTC.

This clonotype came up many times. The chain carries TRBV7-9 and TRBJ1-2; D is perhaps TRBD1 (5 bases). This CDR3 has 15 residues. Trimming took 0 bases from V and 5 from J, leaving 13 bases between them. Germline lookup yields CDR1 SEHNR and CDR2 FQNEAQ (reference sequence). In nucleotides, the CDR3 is TGTGCCAGCAGCTTAGCGTACAGGCTGGAGTATGGCTACACCTTC. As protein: CASSLAYRLEYGYTF.

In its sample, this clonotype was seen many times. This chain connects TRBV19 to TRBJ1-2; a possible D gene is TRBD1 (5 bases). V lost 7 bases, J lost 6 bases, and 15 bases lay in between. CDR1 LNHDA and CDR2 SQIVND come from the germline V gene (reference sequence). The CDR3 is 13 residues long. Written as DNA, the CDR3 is TGTGCCAGTAACGTGGGGGACGCGCATGGCTACACCTTC. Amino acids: CASNVGDAHGYTF.

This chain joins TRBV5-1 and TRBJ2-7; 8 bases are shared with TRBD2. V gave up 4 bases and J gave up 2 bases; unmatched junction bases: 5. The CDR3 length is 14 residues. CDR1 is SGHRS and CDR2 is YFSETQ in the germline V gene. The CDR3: CASSVPGGAYEQYF. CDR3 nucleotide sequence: TGCGCCAGCAGCGTCCCGGGAGGGGCCTACGAGCAGTACTTC. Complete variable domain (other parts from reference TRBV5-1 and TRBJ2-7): KAGVTQTPRYLIKTRGQQVTLSCSPISGHRSVSWYQQTPGQGLQFLFEYFSETQRNKGNFPGRFSGRQFSNSRSEMNVSTLELGDSALYLCASSVPGGAYEQYFGPGTRLTVT.

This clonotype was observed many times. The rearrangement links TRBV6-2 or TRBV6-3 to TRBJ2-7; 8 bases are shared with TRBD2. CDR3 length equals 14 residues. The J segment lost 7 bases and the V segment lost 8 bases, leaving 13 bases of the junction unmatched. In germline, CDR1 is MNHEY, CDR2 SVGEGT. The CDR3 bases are TGTGCCAGCTGCCGACGGGAGGGCCTCTGGGAGCAGTACTTC. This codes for CASCRREGLWEQYF.

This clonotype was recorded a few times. Written as DNA, the CDR3 is TGTGCCAGTGATTTTGGGGTTCAAGCTAGCAATCAGCCCCAGCATTTT. Translated, it gives CASDFGVQASNQPQHF. V and J are TRBV6-1 and TRBJ1-5; D not resolved. The CDR3 runs to 16 residues. Looked up from germline, CDR1 is MNHNS and CDR2 is SASEGT. V was pared by 9 bases and J by 0 bases, with 18 bases between.

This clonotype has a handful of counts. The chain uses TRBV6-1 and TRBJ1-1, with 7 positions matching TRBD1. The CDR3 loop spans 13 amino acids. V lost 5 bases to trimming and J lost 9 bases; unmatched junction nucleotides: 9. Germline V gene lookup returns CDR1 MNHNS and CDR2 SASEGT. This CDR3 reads CASSRDSLTKAFF. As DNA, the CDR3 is TGTGCCAGCAGTCGGGACAGCCTGACTAAAGCTTTCTTT.

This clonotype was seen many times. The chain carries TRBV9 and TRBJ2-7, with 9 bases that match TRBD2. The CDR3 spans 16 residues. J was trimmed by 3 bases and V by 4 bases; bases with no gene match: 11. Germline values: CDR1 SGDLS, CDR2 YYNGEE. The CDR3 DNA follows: TGTGCCAGCAGCCACATGTTTTGGCGGGGGGGCTACGAGCAGTACTTC. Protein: CASSHMFWRGGYEQYF. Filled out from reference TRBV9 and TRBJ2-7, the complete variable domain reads DSGVTQTPKHLITATGQRVTLRCSPRSGDLSVYWYQQSLDQGLQFLIQYYNGEERAKGNILERFSAQQFPDLHSELNLSSLELGDSALYFCASSHMFWRGGYEQYFGPGTRLTVT.

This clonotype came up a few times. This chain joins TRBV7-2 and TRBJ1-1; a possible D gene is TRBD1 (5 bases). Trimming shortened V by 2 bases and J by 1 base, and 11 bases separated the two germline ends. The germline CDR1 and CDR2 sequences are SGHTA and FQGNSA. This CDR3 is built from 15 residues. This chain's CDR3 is CASSLISGTNTEAFF. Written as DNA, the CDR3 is TGTGCCAGCAGCTTAATTTCCGGGACGAACACTGAAGCTTTCTTT.